Following are 22 T cell receptor beta chains from one sample sequenced in a study of T-cell memory formation after mild COVID-19. MiXCR was run by TCRdb on the 5' RACE reads, yielding one entry per CDR3 protein. Seen here are under 300,000 distinct CDR3 sequences, roughly 17% observed once, and the top ten hold 22%. The sequencing input was PBMCs or a T cell subset sorted from them (not recorded which). These TCRs come from a man aged 18 to 29 who had mild COVID-19 (a few samples of this study predate the infection). Cell type and time point are not known.

This clonotype has at least ten counts. V is TRBV5-1 and J is TRBJ1-3, with D unclear. The length of the CDR3 is 14 residues. Trimming stripped 1 base from V and 4 bases from J, with 9 bases between. CDR1 and CDR2 (germline): SGHRS, YFSETQ. The CDR3 spells CASSLIDGGNTIYF. The CDR3 bases are TGCGCCAGCAGCTTGATAGACGGAGGAAACACCATATATTTT.

This clonotype has at least ten counts. This chain joins TRBV21-1 and TRBJ2-7; the DNA was not compared with TRBD2, the D call given in the table. TRBV21-1 is marked as a pseudogene. This CDR3 contains 11 residues. The CDR3 reads CASRGLREQYV. The CDR3 DNA is TGTGCCAGCAGGGGACTGAGAGAGCAGTACGTC.

This clonotype appeared a few times. This chain uses TRBV7-2 with TRBJ2-5; 8 bases match TRBD2. The CDR3 totals 16 residues. Germline assignment: CDR1 SGHTA and CDR2 FQGNSA. V lost 5 bases, J lost 3 bases, and 11 bases stayed unmatched. CDR3 DNA sequence: TGTGCCAGCAGCGTTATGCCGTTGCGGGGGGAAGAGACCCAGTACTTC. This codes for CASSVMPLRGEETQYF.

This clonotype was detected a few times. CDR3 sequence (DNA): TGTGCCAGCGGGGAGAGGGCCCCTCGCCTGTATTTT. Translation: CASGERAPRLYF. This rearrangement joins TRBV6-1 to TRBJ2-3; possibly TRBD2 for D (5 bases). The CDR3 is 12 residues long. The V gene lost 8 bases and the J gene lost 14 bases, with 20 bases spanning the gap. Looked up from germline, CDR1 is MNHNS and CDR2 is SASEGT.

This clonotype turned up a few times. The genes are TRBV6-5 and TRBJ2-3; D remains ambiguous. The CDR3 length is 13 residues. Germline CDR1 MNHEY, CDR2 SVGAGI. Trimming shortened V by 5 bases and J by 4 bases, and 10 bases separated the two germline ends. The DNA for the CDR3 is TGTGCCAGCAGTGTCCGATTGGCAGATACGCAGTATTTT. As protein: CASSVRLADTQYF.

In this sample, this clonotype turned up a few times. V usage is TRBV4-3 and J usage is TRBJ1-3; D is perhaps TRBD1 (5 bases). Germline lookup yields CDR1 LGHNA and CDR2 YSLEER. This CDR3 is 18 amino acids long. V lost 0 bases, J lost 3 bases, and 18 bases lay in between. CDR3 DNA: TGCGCCAGCAGCCAAGATCATGGGAGGGGCTCGGTTGGAAACACCATATATTTT. Protein product: CASSQDHGRGSVGNTIYF.

The V gene is TRBV10-3, the J gene TRBJ1-1, with 8 bases lining up with TRBD1. The CDR3 contains 11 residues. V lost 8 bases and J lost 10; bases outside the gene matches: 6. Germline V gene data show CDR1 as ENHRY and CDR2 as SYGVKD. The CDR3 bases are TGTGCCATCGGTGGACAGGGCGCAGCTTTCTTT. Translated, it gives CAIGGQGAAFF.

This chain joins TRBV7-2 and TRBJ1-5; a possible D gene is TRBD1 (5 bases). The CDR3 runs 13 residues. Germline V gene sequence: CDR1 SGHTA, CDR2 FQGNSA. With 5 bases removed from V and 3 bases from J, the gap between germline ends came to 8 bases. DNA for the CDR3: TGTGCCAGCAGCCCCGGGGCCAATCAGCCCCAGCATTTT. Its protein product is CASSPGANQPQHF.

The gene calls are TRBV7-9 and TRBJ1-1; D call uncertain. V was clipped by 5 bases and J by 0 bases, with 7 bases between them. The CDR3 consists of 13 residues. Per the germline V gene, CDR1 is SEHNR and CDR2 is FQNEAQ (reference sequence). The CDR3 sequence: CASSRRMNTEAFF. Here the CDR3 DNA reads TGTGCCAGCAGCCGCCGGATGAACACTGAAGCTTTCTTT. Looking up the rest from reference TRBV7-9 and TRBJ1-1 gives the full variable domain: DTGVSQNPRHKITKRGQNVTFRCDPISEHNRLYWYRQTLGQGPEFLTYFQNEAQLEKSRLLSDRFSAERPKGSFSTLEIQRTEQGDSAMYLCASSRRMNTEAFFGQGTRLTVV.

Details on this clonotype: A junction boundary mismatches the germline segment, possibly from a read error. The gene calls are TRBV10-3 and TRBJ2-1, with D perhaps being TRBD1 or TRBD2 (6 bases each). The CDR3 covers 13 residues. Germline V gene data show CDR1 as ENHRY and CDR2 as SYGVKD. CDR3 sequence (DNA): TGTGCCCTCAGTGTAGAGGGGGGCAGTGAGCAGTTCTTC. Protein: CALSVEGGSEQFF.

This clonotype turned up a few times. The V call is TRBV12-3 or TRBV12-4, the J call TRBJ1-2; the D is unclear. The CDR3 length is 12 residues. V was shortened by 6 bases and J by 6 bases, with 11 bases between the two germline ends. The CDR3 is CASRSEIHGYTF. In nucleotides, the CDR3 is TGTGCCAGCAGGTCCGAGATCCATGGCTACACCTTC.

The rearrangement uses TRBV7-9 and TRBJ2-5; no reliable D call. Trimming left V 5 bases short and J 5 bases short, with 9 bases between. CDR3 size: 12 residues. Germline CDR1 and CDR2: SEHNR and FQNEAQ (reference sequence). The CDR3 DNA reads as TGTGCCAGCAGCCCCCCTCCCGAGACCCAGTACTTC. This gives the protein CASSPPPETQYF.

The rearrangement joins TRBV5-1 to TRBJ2-5, with D unresolved. The CDR3 runs to 13 residues. In germline, CDR1 is SGHRS, CDR2 YFSETQ. Between the trimmed V and J ends, which lost 3 bases and 5 bases, there was a span of 11 bases. The CDR3 nucleotides read TGCGCCAGCAGCTCCTTATCCGGGGAGACCCAGTACTTC. This translates into CASSSLSGETQYF.

This clonotype was observed a handful of times. V and J are TRBV7-2 and TRBJ2-7, with 9 bases that match TRBD1. Germline lookup yields CDR1 SGHTA and CDR2 FQGNSA. The J segment lost 6 bases and the V segment lost 7 bases, leaving 7 bases of the junction unmatched. The CDR3 sequence is 13 residues long. The CDR3 protein is CASMRGTGSEQYF. In nucleotides, the CDR3 is TGTGCCAGCATGAGGGGGACAGGGTCCGAGCAGTACTTC.

A few counts support this clonotype. The chain uses TRBV29-1 and TRBJ2-7; TRBD1 matches at 9 bases. The CDR3 runs 14 residues. Germline V gene sequence: CDR1 SQVTM, CDR2 ANQGSEA. V lost 8 bases and J lost 3; bases outside the gene matches: 11. The CDR3: CSTSYGTGSYEQYF. CDR3 in DNA: TGCAGCACCTCGTACGGGACAGGGAGCTACGAGCAGTACTTC.

This clonotype has only a few counts. The chain uses TRBV7-2 and TRBJ2-7; TRBD2 matches at 11 bases. Trimming removed 1 base from V and 11 bases from J; junction bases left unmatched: 10. CDR3 size: 15 residues. Germline V lookup: CDR1 SGHTA, CDR2 FQGNSA. This CDR3 reads CASSLEDLAGGYEYF. The CDR3 nucleotides read TGTGCCAGCAGCTTAGAGGACCTAGCGGGGGGCTACGAGTACTTC. The whole variable domain, remainder taken from reference TRBV7-2 and TRBJ2-7, is GAGVSQSPSNKVTEKGKDVELRCDPISGHTALYWYRQSLGQGLEFLIYFQGNSAPDKSGLPSDRFSAERTGGSVSTLTIQRTQQEDSAVYLCASSLEDLAGGYEYFGPGTRLTVT.

The chain couples TRBV11-2 to TRBJ1-3, with 7 bases lining up with TRBD1. There are 16 residues in the CDR3. V was pared by 5 bases and J by 0 bases, with 7 bases of the junction left unmatched. The germline V gene has CDR1 SGHAT and CDR2 FQNNGV. CDR3: CASSTDRAHSGNTIYF. The CDR3 nucleotides are TGTGCCAGCAGCACCGACAGGGCCCACTCTGGAAACACCATATATTTT.

The chain recombines TRBV6-5 with TRBJ2-5, with TRBD2 identical over 7 bases. V was clipped by 6 bases and J by 6 bases; unmatched bases: 10. This CDR3 comprises 14 residues. Germline loops: CDR1 MNHEY, CDR2 SVGAGI. CDR3 sequence (DNA): TGTGCCAGCAGCCCCGGACTAGTCGCCCAGACCCAGTACTTC. Protein sequence: CASSPGLVAQTQYF.

This clonotype was picked up a small number of times. J is TRBJ1-1 and V is TRBV29-1; the match to TRBD1 covers 10 bases. Unmatched junction bases numbered 10, after V lost 6 bases and J lost 6 bases. The germline CDR1 and CDR2 sequences are SQVTM and ANQGSEA. This CDR3 contains 14 residues. The CDR3, as DNA: TGCAGCGTCGACGACAGGGGGCCGGGGGCTGAAGCTTTCTTT. It codes for CSVDDRGPGAEAFF.

This clonotype occurred a few times. The chain combines TRBV7-3 with TRBJ2-1; D tentatively reads TRBD1 or TRBD2 (5 bases each). The CDR3 length is 15 residues. Germline CDR1 and CDR2: SGHTA and FQGTGA. V was pared by 3 bases and J by 6 bases, with 15 bases between. The CDR3 loop reads CASSFMPGPRNEQFF. CDR3 DNA: TGTGCCAGCAGCTTCATGCCGGGGCCACGCAATGAGCAGTTCTTC.

This clonotype was observed a few times. V is TRBV5-1 and J is TRBJ2-5; D remains unclear. This CDR3 contains 14 residues. V shed 0 bases and J shed 4 bases, with 10 bases lying between them. CDR1 is SGHRS and CDR2 is YFSETQ in the germline V gene. This CDR3 reads CASSLGTVRETQYF. CDR3 coding DNA: TGCGCCAGCAGCTTGGGTACAGTTCGAGAGACCCAGTACTTC.

The chain links TRBV6-5 to TRBJ2-2; tentatively, D is TRBD1 or TRBD2 (5 bases each). The V and J ends lost 6 bases and 3 bases respectively, with 14 bases between them. The germline gives CDR1 MNHEY, CDR2 SVGAGI. This CDR3 spans 15 amino acids. This CDR3 reads CASSPTGPDTGELFF. The CDR3 DNA reads as TGTGCCAGCAGCCCCACGGGACCAGACACCGGGGAGCTGTTTTTT.